Below, one TCR beta chain is given with its context. Clones were read by immunoSEQ multiplex PCR, and TCRdb kept only the in-frame ones, dropping some. The table shows about 40,000 clones, with roughly 86% occurring only once. The record originates from a study of control samples from healthy donors and cancer patients. The CDR3 sequence is 16 residues long. With 7 bases clipped from V and 2 bases from J, the junction kept 10 bases outside the gene matches. Germline V CDR1 and CDR2: MDHEN, SYDVKM. Sequenced input: PBMCs. This receptor was identified in an older woman with lung cancer. The chain uses TRBV28 and TRBJ2-5; 10 bases are shared with TRBD2. In nucleotides, the CDR3 is TGTGCCAGCACCAAACCCGGGACTAGCGCGCAAGAGACCCAGTACTTC. Its translation: CASTKPGTSAQETQYF.